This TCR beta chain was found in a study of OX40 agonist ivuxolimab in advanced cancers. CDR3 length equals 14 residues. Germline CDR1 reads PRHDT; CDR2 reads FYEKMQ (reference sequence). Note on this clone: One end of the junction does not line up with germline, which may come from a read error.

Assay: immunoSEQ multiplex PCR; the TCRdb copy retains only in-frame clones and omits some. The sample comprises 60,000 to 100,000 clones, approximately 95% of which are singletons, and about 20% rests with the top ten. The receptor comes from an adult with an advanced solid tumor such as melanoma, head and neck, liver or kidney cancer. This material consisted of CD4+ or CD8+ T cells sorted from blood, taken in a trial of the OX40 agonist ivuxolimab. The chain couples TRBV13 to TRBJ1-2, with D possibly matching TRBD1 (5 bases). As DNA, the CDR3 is TGTGCCAGCAGCATAGGGACGGCTGGGGATGGCTACACCTTC. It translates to CASSIGTAGDGYTF.